Detailed here is one T cell receptor (beta chain). What it binds is unknown. The sample originates from a study of PD-1 blockade in classical Hodgkin lymphoma. Whole-study results and caveats: Reasons behind the repertoire differences stay unclear, perhaps disease activity or earlier therapy. Diminished baseline TCR diversity has been reported in newly diagnosed patients relative to healthy donors.

This CDR3 has 16 residues. V was pared by 1 base and J by 3 bases, with 13 bases between. CDR1 is MGHRA, CDR2 YSYEKL, per germline. Time point defined: newly diagnosed, previously untreated cHL patient sample. The authors used newly diagnosed, untreated classical Hodgkin lymphoma PBMCs as comparison. Sequencing used immunoSEQ multiplex PCR; TCRdb keeps in-frame clones, though not all of them. The data contain 70,000 or so clones, 85% to 95% of them singletons. This TCR was sampled from a human donor with classical Hodgkin lymphoma. The J gene is TRBJ2-1, the V gene TRBV4-1, with D possibly being TRBD2 (6 bases). The sequenced sample consisted of peripheral blood mononuclear cells (PBMCs). The CDR3 coding sequence is TGCGCCAGCAGCCAAGGGCGGGACCCAGGCTACAATGAGCAGTTCTTC. Protein sequence: CASSQGRDPGYNEQFF.